This TCR beta chain was recovered during a study of cytomegalovirus exposure and HLA in healthy donors. Whole-study context: The 120 validation repertoires, a later analysis reported, used the same platform as the 550 to 700 repertoires from the first cohort. Overall study results and limits: The listing of 150 to 200 TCR beta chains classed them as cytomegalovirus-associated. Rare TCR sequences dominated, though some public TCRs recurred in many donors.

Some clones are missing from TCRdb's copy, which holds only in-frame ones; the method was immunoSEQ multiplex PCR. The sample gives 150,000 to 200,000 clones, roughly 86% of which show up once; 2% to 3% is in the top ten. Germline lookup yields CDR1 KGHSH and CDR2 LQKENI. V was cut by 3 bases and J by 4 bases, with 12 bases left in between. CDR3 length equals 14 residues. This clone was seen only a few times. Its matching antigen is unknown. V is TRBV18 and J is TRBJ1-2; D is undetermined. The source is a man aged 18 to 29 in good health and CMV-seropositive. The source material was PBMCs. The CDR3: CASSPSDGGYGYTF. The CDR3 region has the DNA TGTGCCAGCTCACCCTCAGACGGCGGCTATGGCTACACCTTC.